The 28 T cell receptor beta chains reported below all come from one sample, sequenced in a study of CD8+CD57+ T cells in acquired aplastic anemia. Sequencing involved patients with CD8+CD57+ cell expansion previously shown by flow cytometry. Profiling of TCR beta VDJ combinations and CDR3 sequences used genomic DNA as template. From the reads, TCRdb called clonotypes with MiXCR, one entry per CDR3 protein. The table includes fewer than 250,000 distinct CDR3 sequences, about 44% detected once. The specimen was sorted CD4+, CD8+, or CD8+CD57+ T cells (not recorded which) from PBMCs. The receptors derive from a human donor with aplastic anemia.

The chain has TRBV24-1 and TRBJ2-7; 9 bases are shared with TRBD1. The CDR3 has 16 amino acids. V lost 3 bases to trimming and J lost 2 bases; unmatched junction nucleotides: 7. CDR1 and CDR2 from the germline V gene are KGHDR and SFDVKD. CDR3 region: CATSDRGGTGTYEQYF. As DNA, the CDR3 is TGTGCCACCAGTGATCGCGGCGGGACAGGGACCTACGAGCAGTACTTC.

This clonotype was observed a single time. V and J are TRBV15 and TRBJ2-1; 7 bases map to TRBD1. V shed 3 bases, J shed 3 bases, and the junction held 11 bases outside the gene matches. The germline V gene encodes CDR1 LNHNV and CDR2 YYDKDF (reference sequence). CDR3 size: 17 residues. The CDR3: CATSRDSLRTGYNEQFF. The CDR3 DNA follows: TGTGCCACCAGCAGGGACAGCCTGAGGACAGGCTACAATGAGCAGTTCTTC.

The chain joins TRBV5-8 to TRBJ1-1, with D perhaps TRBD1 (5 bases). CDR1 SGHTS and CDR2 YDEGEE come from the germline V gene. Trimming took 6 bases from V and 4 from J, leaving 16 bases between them. The CDR3 runs to 14 residues. CDR3 DNA sequence: TGTGCCAGCATCGATGCGGGGGGAGGCACTGAAGCTTTCTTT. It is translated as CASIDAGGGTEAFF.

In regard to this clonotype: This clone may be a read error of a much larger clone one base away. This rearrangement joins TRBV5-1 to TRBJ2-5; 9 bases line up with TRBD1. The J call could be wrong; TRBJ2-1 is a better fit for the DNA end. Germline CDR1 SGHRS, CDR2 YFSETQ. The CDR3 contains 16 residues. This CDR3 is CASSLGLGTGTYEQFF. The CDR3 coding sequence is TGCGCCAGCAGCTTGGGCCTTGGGACAGGGACCTACGAGCAGTTCTTC.

CDR3 loop: CASSPTGLVETQYF. CDR3 sequence (DNA): TGTGCCAGCAGCCCGACAGGGCTGGTGGAGACCCAGTACTTC. The J gene is TRBJ2-5, the V gene TRBV7-6, with 7 bases aligning to TRBD1. J gave up 5 bases and V 5 bases, and 8 bases lay outside the gene matches. The CDR3 is made up of 14 amino acids. CDR1 SGHVS and CDR2 FNYEAQ come from the germline V gene.

Regarding this clonotype: A clone one base away is much larger, so this may be a read error. The chain joins TRBV5-1 to TRBJ2-3, with D hard to call. The CDR3 is 16 amino acids. Germline V gene data show CDR1 as SGHRS and CDR2 as YFSETQ. Trimming took off 3 bases at V and 2 bases at J, with 16 bases between the two ends. The CDR3, as DNA: TGCGCCAGCAGCTCCAGGCCTGACTGGGCCACAGATACGCAGTATTTT. This codes for CASSSRPDWATDTQYF.

This clonotype was found once. The chain uses TRBV29-1 and TRBJ1-2; D is uncertain. This CDR3 region has 17 residues. Trimming took off 2 bases at V and 4 bases at J, with 23 bases between the two ends. Germline values: CDR1 SQVTM, CDR2 ANQGSEA. The CDR3 sequence: CSVESTPDEEKGYGYTF. DNA for the CDR3: TGCAGCGTTGAATCCACACCTGATGAGGAGAAGGGCTATGGCTACACCTTC.

This clonotype was detected ten times or more. The CDR3 DNA is TGTGCCAGTAGCCTGACCTGGGGGGGTCAGCCCCAGCATTTT. This codes for CASSLTWGGQPQHF. The chain is built from TRBV19 and TRBJ1-5, with D possibly matching TRBD1 (5 bases). The CDR3 length is 14 residues. Germline CDR1 LNHDA, CDR2 SQIVND (reference sequence). V was shortened by 6 bases and J by 6 bases, with 15 bases between the two germline ends.

This clonotype was counted at least ten times. The chain couples TRBV7-8 to TRBJ2-2; D remains unclear. CDR1 is SGHVS and CDR2 is FQNEAQ in the germline V gene. The CDR3 consists of 14 residues. Trimming left V 4 bases short and J 1 base short, with 7 bases between. The CDR3 spells CASSSLMNTGELFF. In DNA form, the CDR3 reads TGTGCCAGCAGCTCCCTGATGAACACCGGGGAGCTGTTTTTT.

This clonotype was recorded many times. The chain links TRBV20-1 to TRBJ1-1; D is ambiguous. There are 14 residues in the CDR3. In germline, CDR1 is DFQATT, CDR2 SNEGSKA (reference sequence). V lost 3 bases and J 7 bases, leaving 18 bases between the germline ends. For the CDR3, the DNA is TGCAGTGCTAGGGTCGCGCATTGGGAGAATGAAGCTTTCTTT. Its translation is CSARVAHWENEAFF.

A word on this clonotype: The junction does not match germline at one end; this may be a read error. V and J are TRBV7-9 and TRBJ2-1; the match to TRBD2 covers 7 bases. Germline V gene sequence: CDR1 SEHNR, CDR2 FQNEAQ (reference sequence). This CDR3 has 16 residues. The CDR3 protein is CASSQFRSGVGNKQFF. CDR3 DNA: TGCGCCAGCAGCCAGTTCCGGAGCGGGGTCGGTAATAAGCAGTTCTTC.

The chain carries TRBV20-1 and TRBJ2-1; 10 bases map to TRBD1. V lost 5 bases and J lost 8; bases outside the gene matches: 12. Germline CDR1 and CDR2: DFQATT and SNEGSKA (reference sequence). This CDR3 region has 15 residues. The CDR3 DNA is TGCAGTGCTGGGGGTGGACAGGGGGGGGACTATGAGCAGTTCTTC. Translation: CSAGGGQGGDYEQFF.

This sequence joins TRBV7-3 and TRBJ2-3, with TRBD2 identical over 7 bases. With 0 bases clipped from V and 4 bases from J, the junction kept 13 bases outside the gene matches. The germline CDR1 and CDR2 sequences are SGHTA and FQGTGA. CDR3 size: 18 residues. The chain's CDR3 is CASSLTNGAGVLSDTQYF. CDR3 in DNA: TGTGCCAGCAGCTTAACGAACGGGGCGGGAGTCTTATCAGATACGCAGTATTTT.

This clonotype was seen at least ten times. The chain uses TRBV7-9 and TRBJ2-5; 7 nucleotides line up with TRBD2. V lost 2 bases, J lost 5 bases, and 11 bases stayed unmatched. Germline V gene lookup returns CDR1 SEHNR and CDR2 FQNEAQ (reference sequence). The CDR3 consists of 16 residues. The CDR3 region is CASSLMGGRSRETQYF. In nucleotides, the CDR3 is TGTGCCAGCAGCTTAATGGGCGGGAGAAGTAGGGAGACCCAGTACTTC.

The chain carries TRBV6-2 or TRBV6-3 and TRBJ2-7; TRBD2 might be the D (6 bases). The CDR3 runs to 14 residues. The V gene lost 9 bases and the J gene lost 3 bases, with 18 bases spanning the gap. Germline values: CDR1 MNHEY, CDR2 SVGEGT. The DNA of the CDR3 is TGTGCCAGTAGCCCTGGAGGGGCGAACTACGAGCAGTACTTC. It encodes CASSPGGANYEQYF.

This clonotype appeared a few times. This chain connects TRBV27 to TRBJ2-1; possible D gene TRBD2, 5 bases. The V end lost 0 bases, the J end lost 6 bases, and 9 bases lay between the germline ends. Germline lookup yields CDR1 MNHEY and CDR2 SMNVEV (reference sequence). This CDR3 region has 14 residues. The CDR3 here is CASSLSAGVNEQFF. DNA of the CDR3: TGTGCCAGCAGTTTATCGGCCGGGGTCAATGAGCAGTTCTTC.

V usage is TRBV19 and J usage is TRBJ1-5; 12 nucleotides match TRBD1. The germline V gene has CDR1 LNHDA and CDR2 SQIVND (reference sequence). CDR3 length: 18 amino acids. Trimming took 5 bases from V and 1 from J; bases not matched to a gene: 9. The CDR3 protein is CASSRRPGQGASNQPQHF. The CDR3 coding sequence is TGTGCCAGTAGTCGACGACCGGGACAGGGGGCAAGCAATCAGCCCCAGCATTTT.

The CDR3 spells CSASLAGGPREQFF. The CDR3 nucleotides are TGCAGTGCTAGTCTAGCGGGGGGGCCACGAGAGCAGTTCTTC. V usage is TRBV20-1 and J usage is TRBJ2-1; 12 bases map to TRBD2. J lost 10 bases, V lost 3 bases, and 7 bases had no gene match. This CDR3 is 14 amino acids long. Per the germline V gene, CDR1 is DFQATT and CDR2 is SNEGSKA (reference sequence).

This chain uses TRBV5-1 with TRBJ1-1; no clear D. CDR1 is SGHRS, CDR2 YFSETQ, per germline. The CDR3 is 14 amino acids. V was cut by 7 bases and J by 0 bases, with 13 bases left in between. This CDR3 reads CASAITTLNTEAFF. The CDR3, as DNA: TGCGCCAGCGCTATAACCACCTTGAACACTGAAGCTTTCTTT.

This clonotype was seen repeatedly, ten times or more. This sequence joins TRBV6-1 and TRBJ1-1; 7 bases line up with TRBD1. V shed 5 bases, J shed 6 bases, and the junction held 9 bases outside the gene matches. The CDR3 totals 14 residues. Germline CDR1 reads MNHNS; CDR2 reads SASEGT. CDR3 residues: CASSRGTVIAEAFF. The CDR3 region has the DNA TGTGCCAGCAGTCGAGGGACAGTCATCGCTGAAGCTTTCTTT.

The V and J genes are TRBV20-1 and TRBJ1-2; maybe TRBD1 (5 bases). The CDR3 consists of 13 residues. Germline V CDR1 and CDR2: DFQATT, SNEGSKA (reference sequence). The V and J ends lost 3 bases and 8 bases respectively, with 16 bases between them. CDR3 in DNA: TGCAGTGCTAGGACGGGGGGTGGGAAAGGCTACACCTTC. Amino acid sequence: CSARTGGGKGYTF.

This chain links TRBV15 with TRBJ1-1, with D unclear. The V end was cut by 3 bases, the J end by 4 bases, with 9 bases between. In germline, CDR1 is LNHNV, CDR2 YYDKDF (reference sequence). This CDR3 contains 13 residues. The CDR3 nucleotides are TGTGCCACCAGCAGCTCCTTGCGCACTGAAGCTTTCTTT. Residues: CATSSSLRTEAFF.

This clonotype showed up many times. V and J are TRBV28 and TRBJ2-3, with a tentative D call TRBD2 (5 bases). This CDR3 is built from 14 residues. Germline V gene lookup returns CDR1 MDHEN and CDR2 SYDVKM. The ends were cut back, 2 bases at V and 4 bases at J, with 10 bases in the middle. Here the CDR3 reads CASSLGLAPDTQYF. The CDR3 coding sequence is TGTGCCAGCAGTTTAGGTCTAGCCCCAGATACGCAGTATTTT.

The CDR3 sequence is CASSPTGQGAGAFF. In nucleotides, the CDR3 is TGTGCCAGTAGCCCGACCGGGCAGGGGGCCGGAGCTTTCTTT. V is TRBV19 and J is TRBJ1-1; 8 bases agree with TRBD1. There are 14 residues in the CDR3. V was clipped by 6 bases and J by 10 bases; unmatched bases: 13. Germline loops: CDR1 LNHDA, CDR2 SQIVND (reference sequence).

This clonotype was found a few times. This sequence joins TRBV2 and TRBJ1-5; perhaps TRBD1 as D (5 bases). CDR1 is SNHLY, CDR2 FYNNEI, per germline. Trimming took 8 bases from V and 3 from J, leaving 11 bases between them. This CDR3 has 13 amino acids. CDR3 bases: TGTGCCAGCCAGGGACGGGACAATCAGCCCCAGCATTTT. Its translation is CASQGRDNQPQHF. Full variable domain (missing parts from reference TRBV2 and TRBJ1-5): EPEVTQTPSHQVTQMGQEVILRCVPISNHLYFYWYRQILGQKVEFLVSFYNNEISEKSEIFDDQFSVERPDGSNFTLKIRSTKLEDSAMYFCASQGRDNQPQHFGDGTRLSIL.

Worth noting for this clonotype: Being one base from a much bigger clone, this may be a read error. The V call is TRBV4-1, the J call TRBJ2-7, with D uncertain. The CDR3 length is 15 residues. Between the trimmed V and J ends, which lost 4 bases and 2 bases, there was a span of 15 bases. Germline loops: CDR1 MGHRA, CDR2 YSYEKL. The CDR3 protein is CASSPVFADPYEQYF. In nucleotides, the CDR3 is TGCGCCAGCAGCCCCGTTTTTGCAGACCCCTACGAGCAGTACTTC.

This clonotype came up many times. The chain uses TRBV19 and TRBJ1-2; TRBD1 might be the D (6 bases). This CDR3 is 14 amino acids long. The V gene's germline CDR1 is LNHDA and CDR2 SQIVND (reference sequence). V gave up 5 bases and J gave up 6 bases, with 16 bases separating them. CDR3 loop: CASSLWNRDDGYTF. The CDR3 bases are TGTGCCAGTAGTCTTTGGAACAGGGATGATGGCTACACCTTC.

V is TRBV4-2 and J is TRBJ1-6; 9 positions match TRBD1. J was trimmed by 9 bases and V by 0 bases; bases with no gene match: 6. CDR3 length equals 16 residues. Germline CDR1 is LGHNA and CDR2 is YNFKEQ. In nucleotides, the CDR3 is TGTGCCAGCAGCCAAGAAGGGACAGGGCGTCGTTCACCCCTCCACTTT. Translating it yields CASSQEGTGRRSPLHF.